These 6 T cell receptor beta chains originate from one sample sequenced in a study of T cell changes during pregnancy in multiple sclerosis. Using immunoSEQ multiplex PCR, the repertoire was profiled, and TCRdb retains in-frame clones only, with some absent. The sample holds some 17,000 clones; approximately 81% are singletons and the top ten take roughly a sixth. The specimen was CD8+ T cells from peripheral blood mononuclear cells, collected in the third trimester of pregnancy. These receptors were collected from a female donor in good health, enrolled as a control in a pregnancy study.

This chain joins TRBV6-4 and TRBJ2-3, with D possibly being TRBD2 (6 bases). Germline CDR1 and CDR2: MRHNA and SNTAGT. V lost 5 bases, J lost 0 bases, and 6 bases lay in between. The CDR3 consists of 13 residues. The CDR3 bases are TGTGCCAGCAGTAGCGGGAGCACAGATACGCAGTATTTT. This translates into CASSSGSTDTQYF.

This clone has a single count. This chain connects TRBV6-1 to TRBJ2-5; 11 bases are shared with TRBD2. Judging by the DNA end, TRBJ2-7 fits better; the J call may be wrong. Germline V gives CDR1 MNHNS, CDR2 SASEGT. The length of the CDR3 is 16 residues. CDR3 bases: TGTGCCAGCAGTGAAGCCCGGACTAGCGGGCCCTACGAGCAGTACTTC. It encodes CASSEARTSGPYEQYF.

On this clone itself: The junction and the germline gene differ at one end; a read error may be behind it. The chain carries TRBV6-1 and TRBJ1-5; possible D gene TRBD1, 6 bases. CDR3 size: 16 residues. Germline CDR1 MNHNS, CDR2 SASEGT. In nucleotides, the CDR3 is TGTGCCAGCACTGAAAGTGGGGGCCTGGGCAATCAGCCCCAGCATTTT. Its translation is CASTESGGLGNQPQHF.

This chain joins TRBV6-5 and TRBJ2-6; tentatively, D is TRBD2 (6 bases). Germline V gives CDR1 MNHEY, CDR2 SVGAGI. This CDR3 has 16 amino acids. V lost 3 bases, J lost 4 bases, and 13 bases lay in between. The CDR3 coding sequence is TGTGCCAGCAGTTATAACGGAGGGGCAGGGGCCAACGTCCTGACTTTC. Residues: CASSYNGGAGANVLTF.

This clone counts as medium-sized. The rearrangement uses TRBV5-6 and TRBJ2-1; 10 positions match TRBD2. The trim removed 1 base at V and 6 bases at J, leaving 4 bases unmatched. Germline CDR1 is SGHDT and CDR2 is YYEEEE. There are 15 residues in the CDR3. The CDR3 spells CASSLLAGVFNEQFF. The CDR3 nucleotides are TGTGCCAGCAGCTTGCTAGCGGGAGTATTCAATGAGCAGTTCTTC. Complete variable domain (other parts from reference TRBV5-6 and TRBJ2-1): DAGVTQSPTHLIKTRGQQVTLRCSPKSGHDTVSWYQQALGQGPQFIFQYYEEEERQRGNFPDRFSGHQFPNYSSELNVNALLLGDSALYLCASSLLAGVFNEQFFGPGTRLTVL.

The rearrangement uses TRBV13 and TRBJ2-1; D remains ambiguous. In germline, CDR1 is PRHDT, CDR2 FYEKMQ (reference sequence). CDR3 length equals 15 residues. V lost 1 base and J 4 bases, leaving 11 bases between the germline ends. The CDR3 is CASSLDETPYNEQFF. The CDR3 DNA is TGTGCCAGCAGCTTAGATGAGACTCCTTACAATGAGCAGTTCTTC. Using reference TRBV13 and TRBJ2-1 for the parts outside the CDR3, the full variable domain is AAGVIQSPRHLIKEKRETATLKCYPIPRHDTVYWYQQGPGQDPQFLISFYEKMQSDKGSIPDRFSAQQFSDYHSELNMSSLELGDSALYFCASSLDETPYNEQFFGPGTRLTVL.